The 6 T cell receptor beta chains below come from one sample, sequenced in a study of OX40 agonist ivuxolimab in advanced cancers. Clones were read by immunoSEQ multiplex PCR, and TCRdb kept only the in-frame ones, dropping some. The table records approximately 82,000 clones, 87% of them present only once. The input for sequencing was CD4+ or CD8+ T cells sorted from blood, taken in a trial of the OX40 agonist ivuxolimab. These receptors all come from an adult with an advanced solid tumor such as melanoma, head and neck, liver or kidney cancer.

The V and J genes are TRBV6-5 and TRBJ2-2; 7 bases align to TRBD1. The CDR3 runs to 15 residues. Germline V gene lookup returns CDR1 MNHEY and CDR2 SVGAGI. V was clipped by 7 bases and J by 4 bases; unmatched bases: 9. CDR3 region: CASTKQGRVTGELFF. CDR3 coding DNA: TGTGCCAGCACAAAACAGGGGCGGGTCACCGGGGAGCTGTTTTTT.

The chain uses TRBV4-1 and TRBJ2-1; 10 bases agree with TRBD2. This CDR3 has 15 residues. J gave up 3 bases and V 5 bases, and 4 bases lay outside the gene matches. Germline lookup yields CDR1 MGHRA and CDR2 YSYEKL. The DNA for the CDR3 is TGCGCCAGCAGCGGACCTAGCGGGAGCTACAATGAGCAGTTCTTC. Amino acids: CASSGPSGSYNEQFF.

The CDR3 here is CASSVVMAETQYF. In nucleotides, the CDR3 is TGCGCCAGCAGCGTTGTTATGGCCGAGACCCAGTACTTC. The rearrangement joins TRBV5-1 to TRBJ2-5; D unclear. From germline, CDR1 is SGHRS and CDR2 YFSETQ. This CDR3 has 13 amino acids. Trimming removed 4 bases from V and 5 bases from J, with 12 bases in between.

The chain couples TRBV6-5 to TRBJ1-2; maybe TRBD1 (5 bases). V was trimmed by 0 bases and J by 8 bases, leaving 13 bases between them. Germline V CDR1 and CDR2: MNHEY, SVGAGI. CDR3 length: 14 amino acids. CDR3 in DNA: TGTGCCAGCAGTTACTCCGGGACCTTAGAAGGCTACACCTTC. It encodes CASSYSGTLEGYTF.

The chain employs TRBV29-1 and TRBJ1-4; 10 bases are a match to TRBD1. From germline, CDR1 is SQVTM and CDR2 ANQGSEA. This CDR3 is built from 14 residues. V gave up 3 bases and J gave up 10 bases; unmatched junction bases: 8. CDR3 in amino acids: CSVDPLGTGVKLFF. In DNA form, the CDR3 reads TGCAGCGTTGACCCCCTGGGGACAGGGGTAAAACTGTTTTTT.

The genes are TRBV5-1 and TRBJ2-1, with D unclear. The germline CDR1 and CDR2 sequences are SGHRS and YFSETQ. The ends were cut back, 0 bases at V and 8 bases at J, with 12 bases in the middle. The CDR3 sequence is 14 residues long. The CDR3 nucleotides are TGCGCCAGCAGCTTGGGGAATCAGGACGATGAGCAGTTCTTC. Protein sequence: CASSLGNQDDEQFF.